The present TCR beta chain was sequenced within a study of T cell repertoires in cytomegalovirus infection. Study-wide background: In public TCR beta signatures, there were indications of both CMV infection and matching HLA type.

V gave up 5 bases and J gave up 1 base; unmatched junction bases: 8. The CDR3 contains 16 residues. Germline V gene data show CDR1 as SGHVS and CDR2 as FNYEAQ. TCRdb processed the reads anew with MiXCR; each CDR3 protein has one entry. Of around 630,000 distinct CDR3 sequences in the sample, more than 20% are singletons; the top ten hold 7.5% to 9%. As for this clonotype: The antigen is undetermined.

Overall study findings and caveats: Public TCR beta family frequency separated CMV-and-HLA carriers, including in an independent cohort. The study found HLA-C-restricted CMV-specific TCR beta clonotypes dominating the ex vivo response.

Sequencing was carried out using CD8+ T cells from PBMCs. This TCR came from a human donor in good health (CMV status not recorded). Some clones in this sample may be carry-over from other donors' samples. This rearrangement joins TRBV7-6 to TRBJ2-3; 8 nucleotides match TRBD2. Here the CDR3 DNA reads TGTGCCAGCAGCCCTAGTCAGCGGGGGCGCACAGATACGCAGTATTTT. It specifies CASSPSQRGRTDTQYF.